These 10 T cell receptor beta chains share one sample of origin, sequenced in a study of identical twins listed by TCRdb under 2016. The library was built by means of 5' RACE. Instrument on record: Illumina HiSeq 2000. TCRdb reprocessing: public reads trimmed at Q25 with fastp, clones called with MiXCR, in-frame beta chains kept. When rows share a CDR3 protein, they turn into one entry using the most common DNA and genes. In this sample the table shows 200,000 to 250,000 distinct CDR3 sequences, about 7.5% of which occur a single time. Jointly, the top ten make up less than 6.5% of the sample. Another study also made use of these data, one on yellow fever vaccine responses in identical twins.

Sequences were obtained from CD8+ T cells sorted from blood. Receptors were obtained from a young woman in good health.

This clonotype has only a few counts. This chain connects TRBV4-1 to TRBJ2-7, with a tentative D call TRBD1 (6 bases). V was cut by 0 bases and J by 6 bases, with 15 bases left in between. CDR1 and CDR2 from the germline V gene are MGHRA and YSYEKL. CDR3 size: 15 residues. CDR3 sequence: CASSQDWAQGREQYF. The CDR3 DNA follows: TGCGCCAGCAGCCAAGATTGGGCCCAGGGGCGCGAGCAGTACTTC.

The chain recombines TRBV7-6 with TRBJ2-3; 8 nucleotides line up with TRBD1. This CDR3 region has 16 residues. The ends lost 1 base at V and 5 bases at J; junction bases unmatched: 8. The germline CDR1 and CDR2 sequences are SGHVS and FNYEAQ. Here the CDR3 reads CASSLEAGGFGDTQYF. The CDR3 DNA is TGTGCCAGCAGCTTAGAGGCAGGGGGCTTTGGAGATACGCAGTATTTT.

This clonotype was seen a handful of times. The J gene is TRBJ1-4, the V gene TRBV20-1; D is unresolved. Germline V gene lookup returns CDR1 DFQATT and CDR2 SNEGSKA (reference sequence). Trimming left V 0 bases short and J 8 bases short, with 19 bases between. This CDR3 has 16 amino acids. This CDR3 is CSARDRTGLGKEKLFF. Here the CDR3 DNA reads TGCAGTGCTAGAGATCGGACCGGGCTTGGGAAGGAAAAACTGTTTTTT.

In this sample, this clonotype turned up many times. CDR3 nucleotide sequence: TGCGCCAGCAGCCAAGGTGGCGGGGTCGCGAACACCGGGGAGCTGTTTTTT. This translates into CASSQGGGVANTGELFF. The rearrangement joins TRBV4-1 to TRBJ2-2, with a possible D match to TRBD2 (6 bases). This CDR3 region has 17 residues. Trimming removed 1 base from V and 0 bases from J, with 12 bases in between. The V gene's germline CDR1 is MGHRA and CDR2 YSYEKL.

This clonotype was recorded many times. The gene calls are TRBV5-1 and TRBJ2-7; TRBD1 might be the D (5 bases). This CDR3 is 15 amino acids long. V lost 8 bases and J 1 base, leaving 19 bases between the germline ends. Germline V gene data show CDR1 as SGHRS and CDR2 as YFSETQ. The CDR3 protein is CASTPGQGWSYEQYF. The CDR3 region has the DNA TGCGCCAGTACGCCAGGCCAGGGTTGGTCCTACGAGCAGTACTTC.

This clonotype appeared a few times. V and J are TRBV20-1 and TRBJ2-1; D is unresolved. V dropped 0 bases and J dropped 2 bases, with 8 bases sitting between them. Germline V gene data show CDR1 as DFQATT and CDR2 as SNEGSKA (reference sequence). This CDR3 contains 14 residues. The CDR3 loop reads CSARDLVTYNEQFF. The CDR3 DNA reads TGCAGTGCTAGAGATTTAGTGACCTACAATGAGCAGTTCTTC.

Of note for this clonotype: A much larger clone lies a single base off, so this may be a read error. This sequence joins TRBV2 and TRBJ2-7; D ambiguous. Trimming cost V 4 bases and J 4 bases, with 5 bases left between them. Germline assignment: CDR1 SNHLY and CDR2 FYNNEI. CDR3 length: 11 amino acids. CDR3 nucleotides: TGTGCCAGCAGTGGGGATTACGAGCAGTACGTC. It translates to CASSGDYEQYV.

This clonotype was detected a few times. The chain has TRBV6-1 and TRBJ2-1; 8 nucleotides line up with TRBD1. CDR1 is MNHNS, CDR2 SASEGT, per germline. Trimming at V came to 8 bases and at J to 9 bases, leaving 9 bases not matched to a gene. This CDR3 has 13 amino acids. CDR3 bases: TGTGCCAGCGAAGGACAGGGAGTAGGTGAGCAGTTCTTC. Translation gives CASEGQGVGEQFF.

This clonotype was counted between two and nine times. The chain is built from TRBV27 and TRBJ2-1, with 13 bases matching TRBD2. The CDR3 runs to 13 residues. The germline CDR1 and CDR2 sequences are MNHEY and SMNVEV (reference sequence). V shed 5 bases, J shed 14 bases, and the junction held 6 bases outside the gene matches. CDR3 in amino acids: CASSPITSGGEFF. The CDR3 region has the DNA TGTGCCAGCAGTCCCATTACTAGCGGGGGGGAGTTCTTC.

The chain links TRBV12-3 or TRBV12-4 to TRBJ2-1, with TRBD2 matching over 13 bases. Trimming took 0 bases from V and 4 from J; bases not matched to a gene: 0. The CDR3 is made up of 16 amino acids. The CDR3 DNA follows: TGTGCCAGCAGTTTAGCGGGACTAGCGGGGTACAATGAGCAGTTCTTC. This gives the protein CASSLAGLAGYNEQFF.